A single T cell receptor (beta chain) is shown here with its context. This entry is derived from a study of control samples from healthy donors and cancer patients. The CDR3 consists of 16 residues. The ends were cut back, 0 bases at V and 0 bases at J, with 9 bases in the middle. Germline CDR1 is MNHEY and CDR2 is SVGEGT. Assay: immunoSEQ multiplex PCR; the TCRdb copy retains only in-frame clones and omits some. The sample contains about 130,000 clones, about 90% of which appear only once. The chain recombines TRBV6-2 or TRBV6-3 with TRBJ2-1; no clear D. This TCR derives from a young man in good health. The sequencing sample was made of blood. The CDR3: CASSYSMVISYNEQFF. The CDR3 DNA follows: TGTGCCAGCAGTTACTCGATGGTGATCTCCTACAATGAGCAGTTCTTC.